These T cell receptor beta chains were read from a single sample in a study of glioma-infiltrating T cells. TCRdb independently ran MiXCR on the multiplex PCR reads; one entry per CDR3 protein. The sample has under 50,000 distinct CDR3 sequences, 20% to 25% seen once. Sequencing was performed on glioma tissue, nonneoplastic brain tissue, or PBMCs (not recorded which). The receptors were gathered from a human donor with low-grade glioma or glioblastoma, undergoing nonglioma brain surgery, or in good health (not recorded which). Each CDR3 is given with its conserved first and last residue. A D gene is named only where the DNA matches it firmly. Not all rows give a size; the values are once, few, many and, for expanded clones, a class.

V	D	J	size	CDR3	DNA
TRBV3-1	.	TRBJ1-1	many	CASSPRRALNTEAFF	TGTGCCAGCAGCCCTAGGAGGGCACTGAACACTGAAGCTTTCTTT
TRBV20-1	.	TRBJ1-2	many	CSGLGTRYGYTF	TGCAGTGGTCTAGGGACGCGGTATGGCTACACCTTC
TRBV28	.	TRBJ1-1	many	CASSPTGLEAFF	TGTGCCAGCAGTCCTACAGGACTTGAAGCTTTCTTT
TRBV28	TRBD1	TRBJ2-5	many	CASSSYRQGETQYF	TGTGCCAGCAGTTCCTATCGACAGGGAGAGACCCAGTACTTC
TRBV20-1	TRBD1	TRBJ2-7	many	CSAKDRGSYEQYF	TGCAGTGCCAAGGACAGGGGGTCCTACGAGCAGTACTTC
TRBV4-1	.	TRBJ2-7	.	CASSLRDGGSYEQYF	TGCGCCAGCAGCCTCCGGGACGGCGGATCCTACGAGCAGTACTTC
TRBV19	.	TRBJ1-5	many	CASSIVDATPPQF	TGTGCCAGTAGTATAGTTGATGCCACACCTCCGCAATTT
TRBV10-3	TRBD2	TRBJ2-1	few	CAISESVAGLELNEQFF	TGTGCCATCAGTGAGTCTGTAGCGGGATTAGAACTTAATGAGCAGTTCTTC
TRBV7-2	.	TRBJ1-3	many	CASSPDSGSGNTIYF	TGTGCCAGCAGCCCGGACTCCGGCTCTGGAAACACCATATATTTT
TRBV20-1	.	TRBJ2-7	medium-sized	CSAPVGTYEQYF	TGCAGTGCCCCAGTCGGGACCTACGAGCAGTACTTC
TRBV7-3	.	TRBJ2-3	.	CDSSFQARTTSTDTQYF	TGTGACAGCAGCTTTCAGGCTCGAACGACTAGCACAGATACGCAGTATTTT
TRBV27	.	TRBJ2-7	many	CASSRGDEQYF	TGTGCCAGCAGTCGGGGAGACGAGCAGTACTTC
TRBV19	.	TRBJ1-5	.	CASSNPALGSNQPQHF	TGTGCCAGTAGCAACCCCGCCCTCGGAAGCAATCAGCCCCAGCATTTT
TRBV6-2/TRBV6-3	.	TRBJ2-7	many	CASSILPNYEQYF	TGTGCCAGCAGCATATTACCAAACTACGAGCAGTACTTC
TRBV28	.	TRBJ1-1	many	CASSRTKEAFF	TGTGCCAGCAGCCGTACAAAAGAAGCTTTCTTT
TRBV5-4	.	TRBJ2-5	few	CASSSGNLLNQETQYF	TGTGCCAGCAGCTCCGGCAACCTATTAAACCAAGAGACCCAGTACTTC
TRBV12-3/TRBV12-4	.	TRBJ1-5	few	CASSFGSRFGPQHF	TGTGCCAGCAGTTTCGGGTCCAGGTTTGGGCCCCAGCATTTT
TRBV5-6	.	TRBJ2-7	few	CASSPDRNYEQYF	TGTGCCAGCAGCCCCGACAGGAACTACGAGCAGTACTTC
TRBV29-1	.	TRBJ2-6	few	CSAWDSGANVLTF	TGCAGCGCATGGGACTCTGGGGCCAACGTCCTGACTTTC
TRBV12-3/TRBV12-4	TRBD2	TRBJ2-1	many	CASRERGRDNEQFF	TGTGCCAGCAGGGAGCGGGGCCGCGACAATGAGCAGTTCTTC
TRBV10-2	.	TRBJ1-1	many	CASSAEVGGTEAFF	TGCGCCAGCAGCGCTGAGGTGGGGGGAACTGAAGCTTTCTTT
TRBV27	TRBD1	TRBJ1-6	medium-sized	CASRVQGAPFNSPLHF	TGTGCCAGCAGAGTACAGGGGGCGCCTTTTAATTCACCCCTCCACTTT
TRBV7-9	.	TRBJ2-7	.	CASSLGSAGQAYEQYF	TGTGCCAGCAGCTTAGGGAGTGCGGGGCAAGCCTACGAGCAGTACTTC
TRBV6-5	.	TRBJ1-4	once	CASSSLQGPNEKLFF	TGTGCCAGCAGTTCATTACAGGGACCGAATGAAAAACTGTTTTTT
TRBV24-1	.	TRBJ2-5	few	CATSDGSQETQYF	TGTGCCACCAGTGATGGTAGTCAAGAGACCCAGTACTTC
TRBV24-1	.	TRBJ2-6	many	CATEPKGGANVLTF	TGTGCCACAGAACCGAAGGGGGGGGCCAACGTCCTGACTTTC
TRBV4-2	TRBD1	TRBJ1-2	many	CASSLGDSYGYTF	TGTGCCAGCAGCCTAGGGGACAGCTATGGCTACACCTTC
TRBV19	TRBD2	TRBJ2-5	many	CASSIGSALAGQETQYF	TGTGCCAGTAGTATAGGTTCGGCTCTAGCGGGGCAAGAGACCCAGTACTTC
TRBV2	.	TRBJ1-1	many	CASRDEGHTEAFF	TGTGCCAGCAGGGATGAGGGGCACACTGAAGCTTTCTTT
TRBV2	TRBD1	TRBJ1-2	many	CASSETGGEGIYGYTF	TGTGCCAGCAGTGAAACAGGGGGCGAAGGTATATATGGCTACACCTTC
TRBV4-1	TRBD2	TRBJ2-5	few	CASSPGGGYQETQYF	TGCGCCAGCAGCCCGGGGGGGGGATACCAAGAGACCCAGTACTTC
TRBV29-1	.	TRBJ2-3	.	CSAVGDVSTDTQYF	TGCAGCGCCGTGGGGGACGTTAGCACAGATACGCAGTATTTT
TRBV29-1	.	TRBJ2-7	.	CSFRTGAYEQYF	TGCAGCTTCAGGACGGGAGCCTACGAGCAGTACTTC
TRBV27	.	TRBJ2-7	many	CASSLSDSYEQYF	TGTGCCAGCAGTTTGTCCGACTCCTACGAGCAGTACTTC